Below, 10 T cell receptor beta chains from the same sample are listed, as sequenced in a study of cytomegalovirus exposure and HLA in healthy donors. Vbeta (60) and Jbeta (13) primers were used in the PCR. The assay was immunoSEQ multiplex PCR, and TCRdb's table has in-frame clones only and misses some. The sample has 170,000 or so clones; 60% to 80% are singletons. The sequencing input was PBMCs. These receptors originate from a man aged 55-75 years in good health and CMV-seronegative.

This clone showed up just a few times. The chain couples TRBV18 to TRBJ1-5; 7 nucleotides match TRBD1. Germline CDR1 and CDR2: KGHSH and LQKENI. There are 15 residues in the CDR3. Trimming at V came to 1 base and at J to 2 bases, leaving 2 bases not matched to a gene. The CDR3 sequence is CASSPQGQGNQPQHF. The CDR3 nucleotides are TGTGCCAGCTCACCACAAGGACAGGGCAATCAGCCCCAGCATTTT.

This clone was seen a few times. CDR3 sequence reads: CASSPSAASKNIQYF. Here the CDR3 DNA reads TGTGCCAGCAGCCCGAGTGCGGCTTCCAAAAACATTCAGTACTTC. This rearrangement joins TRBV5-5 to TRBJ2-4; D not resolved. The CDR3 runs 15 residues. Germline V gene data show CDR1 as SGHKS and CDR2 as YYEKEE (reference sequence). The V gene lost 4 bases and the J gene lost 2 bases, with 13 bases spanning the gap.

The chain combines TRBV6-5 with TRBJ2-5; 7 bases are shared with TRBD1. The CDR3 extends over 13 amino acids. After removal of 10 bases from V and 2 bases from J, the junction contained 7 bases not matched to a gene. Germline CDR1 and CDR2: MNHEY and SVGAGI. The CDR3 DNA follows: TGTGCCACCCGACAGGGCCGGCAAGAGACCCAGTACTTC. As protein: CATRQGRQETQYF.

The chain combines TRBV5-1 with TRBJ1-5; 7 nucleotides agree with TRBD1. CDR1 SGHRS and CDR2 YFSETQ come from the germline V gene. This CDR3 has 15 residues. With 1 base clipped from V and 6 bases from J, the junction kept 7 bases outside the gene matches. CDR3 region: CASSLSSGGSQPQHF. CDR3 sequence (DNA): TGCGCCAGCAGCTTGTCGTCAGGGGGTTCTCAGCCCCAGCATTTT.

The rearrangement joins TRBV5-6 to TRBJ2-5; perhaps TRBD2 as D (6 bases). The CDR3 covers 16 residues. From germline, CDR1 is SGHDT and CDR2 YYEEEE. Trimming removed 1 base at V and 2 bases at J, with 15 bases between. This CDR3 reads CASSLRSTGEQETQYF. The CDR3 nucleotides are TGTGCCAGCAGCTTGAGGTCAACGGGGGAGCAAGAGACCCAGTACTTC.

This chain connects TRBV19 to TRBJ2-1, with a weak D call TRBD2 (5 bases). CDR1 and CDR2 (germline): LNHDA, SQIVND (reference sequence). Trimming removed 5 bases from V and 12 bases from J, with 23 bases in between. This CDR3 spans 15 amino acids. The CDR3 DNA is TGTGCCAGTAGTGATCCGGGGTTAGGTGGATTTGGGCAGTTCTTC. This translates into CASSDPGLGGFGQFF.

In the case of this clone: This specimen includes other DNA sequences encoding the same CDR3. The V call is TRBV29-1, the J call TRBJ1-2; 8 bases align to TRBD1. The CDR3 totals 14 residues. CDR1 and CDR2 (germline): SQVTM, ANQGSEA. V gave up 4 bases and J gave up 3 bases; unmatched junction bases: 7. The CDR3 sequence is CSVGAGQGHYGYTF. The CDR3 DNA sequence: TGCAGCGTTGGTGCTGGACAGGGTCACTATGGCTACACCTTC. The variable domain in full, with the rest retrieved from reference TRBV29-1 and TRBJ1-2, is SAVISQKPSRDICQRGTSLTIQCQVDSQVTMMFWYRQQPGQSLTLIATANQGSEATYESGFVIDKFPISRPNLTFSTLTVSNMSPEDSSIYLCSVGAGQGHYGYTFGSGTRLTVV.

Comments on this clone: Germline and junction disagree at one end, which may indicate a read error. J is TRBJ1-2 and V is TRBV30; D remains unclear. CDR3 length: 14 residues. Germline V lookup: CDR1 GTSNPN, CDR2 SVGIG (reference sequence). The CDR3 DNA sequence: TGTGCCTGGAGACCTGGCAGGATTGTATATGGCTACCCCTTC. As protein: CAWRPGRIVYGYPF. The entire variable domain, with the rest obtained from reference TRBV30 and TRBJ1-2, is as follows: SQTIHQWPATLVQPVGSPLSLECTVEGTSNPNLYWYRQAAGRGLQLLFYSVGIGQISSEVPQNLSASRPQDRQFILSSKKLLLSDSGFYLCAWRPGRIVYGYPFGSGTRLTVV.

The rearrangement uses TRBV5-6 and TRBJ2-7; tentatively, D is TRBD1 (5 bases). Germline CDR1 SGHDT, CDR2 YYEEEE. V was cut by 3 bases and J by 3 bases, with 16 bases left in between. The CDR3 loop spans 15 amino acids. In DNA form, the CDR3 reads TGTGCCAGCAGCTCCCTGGGCAGGGAAGGCTACGAGCAGTACTTC. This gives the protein CASSSLGREGYEQYF. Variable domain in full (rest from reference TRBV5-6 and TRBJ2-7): DAGVTQSPTHLIKTRGQQVTLRCSPKSGHDTVSWYQQALGQGPQFIFQYYEEEERQRGNFPDRFSGHQFPNYSSELNVNALLLGDSALYLCASSSLGREGYEQYFGPGTRLTVT.

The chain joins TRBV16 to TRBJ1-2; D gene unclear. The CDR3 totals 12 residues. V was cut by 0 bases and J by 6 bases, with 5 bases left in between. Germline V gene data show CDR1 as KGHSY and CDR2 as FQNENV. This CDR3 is CASSQSRNGYTF. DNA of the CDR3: TGTGCCAGCAGCCAATCGCGAAATGGCTACACCTTC.